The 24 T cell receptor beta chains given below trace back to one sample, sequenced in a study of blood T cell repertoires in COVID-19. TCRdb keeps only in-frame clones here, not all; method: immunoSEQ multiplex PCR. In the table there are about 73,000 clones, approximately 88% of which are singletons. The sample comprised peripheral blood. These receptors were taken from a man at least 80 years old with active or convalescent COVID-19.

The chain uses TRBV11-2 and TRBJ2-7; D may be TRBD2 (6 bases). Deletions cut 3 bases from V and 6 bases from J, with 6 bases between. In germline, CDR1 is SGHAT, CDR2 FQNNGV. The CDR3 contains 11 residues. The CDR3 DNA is TGTGCCAGCAGCTTCGGGGGCGAGCAGTACTTC. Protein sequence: CASSFGGEQYF.

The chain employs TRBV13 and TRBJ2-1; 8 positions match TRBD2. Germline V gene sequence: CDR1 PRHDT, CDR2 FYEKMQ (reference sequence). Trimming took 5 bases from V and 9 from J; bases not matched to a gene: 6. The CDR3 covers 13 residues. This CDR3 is CASSPGLAGEQFF. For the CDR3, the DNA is TGTGCCAGCAGCCCTGGACTAGCCGGTGAGCAGTTCTTC.

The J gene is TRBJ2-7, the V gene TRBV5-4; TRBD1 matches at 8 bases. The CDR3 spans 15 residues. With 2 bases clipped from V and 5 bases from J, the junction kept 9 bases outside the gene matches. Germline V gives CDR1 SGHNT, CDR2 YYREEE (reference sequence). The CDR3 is CASSFQGAGWNEQYF. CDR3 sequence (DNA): TGTGCCAGCAGCTTCCAGGGGGCTGGGTGGAACGAGCAGTACTTC.

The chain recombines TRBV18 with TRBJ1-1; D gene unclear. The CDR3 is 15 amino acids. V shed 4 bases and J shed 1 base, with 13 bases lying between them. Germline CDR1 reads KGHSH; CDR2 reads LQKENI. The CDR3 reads CASSLRGVGNTEAFF. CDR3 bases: TGTGCCAGCTCACTCCGCGGGGTGGGGAACACTGAAGCTTTCTTT.

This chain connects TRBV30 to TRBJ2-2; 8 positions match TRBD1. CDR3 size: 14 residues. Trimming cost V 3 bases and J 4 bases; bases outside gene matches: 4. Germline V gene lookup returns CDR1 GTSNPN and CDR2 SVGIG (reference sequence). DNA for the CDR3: TGTGCCTGGAGATTGACAGGGGCCACCGGGGAGCTGTTTTTT. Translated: CAWRLTGATGELFF.

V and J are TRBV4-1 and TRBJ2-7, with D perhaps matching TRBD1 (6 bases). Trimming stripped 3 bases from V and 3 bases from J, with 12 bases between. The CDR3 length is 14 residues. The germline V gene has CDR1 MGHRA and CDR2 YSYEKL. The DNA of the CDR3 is TGCGCCAGCAGCCAGGGGGCTAGTCTCTACGAGCAGTACTTC. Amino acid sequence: CASSQGASLYEQYF.

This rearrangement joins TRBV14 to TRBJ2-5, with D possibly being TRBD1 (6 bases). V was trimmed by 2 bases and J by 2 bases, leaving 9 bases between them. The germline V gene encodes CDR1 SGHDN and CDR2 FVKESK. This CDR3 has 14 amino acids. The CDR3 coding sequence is TGTGCCAGCAGCCAATACAGGGATCAAGAGACCCAGTACTTC. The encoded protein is CASSQYRDQETQYF.

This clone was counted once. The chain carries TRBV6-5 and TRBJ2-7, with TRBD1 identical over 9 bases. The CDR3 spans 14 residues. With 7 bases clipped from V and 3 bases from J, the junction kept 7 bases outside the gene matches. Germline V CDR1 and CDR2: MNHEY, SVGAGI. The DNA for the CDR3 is TGTGCCAGCACCCGGGACAGGGATATCTACGAGCAGTACTTC. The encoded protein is CASTRDRDIYEQYF.

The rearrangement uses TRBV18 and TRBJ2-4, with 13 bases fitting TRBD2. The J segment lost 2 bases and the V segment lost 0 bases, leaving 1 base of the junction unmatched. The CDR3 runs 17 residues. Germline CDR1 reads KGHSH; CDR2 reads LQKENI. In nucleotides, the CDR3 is TGTGCCAGCTCACCACCGGGACTAGCGGGATCCAAAAACATTCAGTACTTC. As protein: CASSPPGLAGSKNIQYF. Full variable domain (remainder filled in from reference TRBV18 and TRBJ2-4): NAGVMQNPRHLVRRRGQEARLRCSPMKGHSHVYWYRQLPEEGLKFMVYLQKENIIDESGMPKERFSAEFPKEGPSILRIQQVVRGDSAAYFCASSPPGLAGSKNIQYFGAGTRLSVL.

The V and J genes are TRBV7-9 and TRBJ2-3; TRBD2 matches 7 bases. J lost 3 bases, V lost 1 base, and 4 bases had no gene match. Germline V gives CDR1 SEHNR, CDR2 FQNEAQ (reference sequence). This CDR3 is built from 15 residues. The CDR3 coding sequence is TGTGCCAGCAGCTTAGTGAGCGGGGTGACAGATACGCAGTATTTT. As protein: CASSLVSGVTDTQYF. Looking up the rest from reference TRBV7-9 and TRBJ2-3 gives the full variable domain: DTGVSQNPRHKITKRGQNVTFRCDPISEHNRLYWYRQTLGQGPEFLTYFQNEAQLEKSRLLSDRFSAERPKGSFSTLEIQRTEQGDSAMYLCASSLVSGVTDTQYFGPGTRLTVL.

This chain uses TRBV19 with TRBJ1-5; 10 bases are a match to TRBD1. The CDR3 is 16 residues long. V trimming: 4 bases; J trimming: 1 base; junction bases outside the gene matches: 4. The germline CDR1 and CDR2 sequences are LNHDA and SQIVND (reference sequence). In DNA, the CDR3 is TGTGCCAGTAGTAGACAGGGGGCAGAGAGCAATCAGCCCCAGCATTTT. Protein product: CASSRQGAESNQPQHF. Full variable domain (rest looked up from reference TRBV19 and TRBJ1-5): DGGITQSPKYLFRKEGQNVTLSCEQNLNHDAMYWYRQDPGQGLRLIYYSQIVNDFQKGDIAEGYSVSREKKESFPLTVTSAQKNPTAFYLCASSRQGAESNQPQHFGDGTRLSIL.

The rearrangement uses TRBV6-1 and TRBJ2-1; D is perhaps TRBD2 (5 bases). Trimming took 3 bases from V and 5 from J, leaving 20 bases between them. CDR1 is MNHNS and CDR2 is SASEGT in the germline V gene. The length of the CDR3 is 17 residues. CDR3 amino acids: CASSDVLAWGSNNEQFF. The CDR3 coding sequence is TGTGCCAGCAGTGACGTCTTAGCGTGGGGTTCGAACAATGAGCAGTTCTTC.

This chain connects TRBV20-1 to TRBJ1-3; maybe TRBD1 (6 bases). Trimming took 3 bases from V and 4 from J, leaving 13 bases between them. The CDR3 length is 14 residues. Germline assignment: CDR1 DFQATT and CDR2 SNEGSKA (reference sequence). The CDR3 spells CSASLGARGNTIYF. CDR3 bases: TGCAGTGCTAGTCTGGGGGCGAGAGGAAACACCATATATTTT.

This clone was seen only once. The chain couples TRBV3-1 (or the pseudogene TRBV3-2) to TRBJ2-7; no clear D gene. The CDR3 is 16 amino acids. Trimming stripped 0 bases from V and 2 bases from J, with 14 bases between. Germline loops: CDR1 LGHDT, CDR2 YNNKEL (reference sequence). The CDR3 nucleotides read TGTGCCAGCAGCCAAGATGTCGGCGGCTTTACCTACGAGCAGTACTTC. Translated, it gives CASSQDVGGFTYEQYF.

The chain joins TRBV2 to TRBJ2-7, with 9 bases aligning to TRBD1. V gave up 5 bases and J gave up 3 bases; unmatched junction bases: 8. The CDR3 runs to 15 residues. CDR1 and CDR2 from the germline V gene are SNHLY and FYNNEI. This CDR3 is CASSTGTGPVYEQYF. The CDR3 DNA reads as TGTGCCAGCAGTACCGGGACAGGGCCTGTCTACGAGCAGTACTTC. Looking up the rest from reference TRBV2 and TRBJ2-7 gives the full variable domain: EPEVTQTPSHQVTQMGQEVILRCVPISNHLYFYWYRQILGQKVEFLVSFYNNEISEKSEIFDDQFSVERPDGSNFTLKIRSTKLEDSAMYFCASSTGTGPVYEQYFGPGTRLTVT.

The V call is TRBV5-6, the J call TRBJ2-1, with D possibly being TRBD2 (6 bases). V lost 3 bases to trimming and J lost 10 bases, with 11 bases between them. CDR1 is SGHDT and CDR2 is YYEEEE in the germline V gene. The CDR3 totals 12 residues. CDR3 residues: CASSWGREEQFF. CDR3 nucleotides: TGTGCCAGCAGCTGGGGTCGGGAGGAGCAGTTCTTC. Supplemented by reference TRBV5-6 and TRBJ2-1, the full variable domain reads DAGVTQSPTHLIKTRGQQVTLRCSPKSGHDTVSWYQQALGQGPQFIFQYYEEEERQRGNFPDRFSGHQFPNYSSELNVNALLLGDSALYLCASSWGREEQFFGPGTRLTVL.

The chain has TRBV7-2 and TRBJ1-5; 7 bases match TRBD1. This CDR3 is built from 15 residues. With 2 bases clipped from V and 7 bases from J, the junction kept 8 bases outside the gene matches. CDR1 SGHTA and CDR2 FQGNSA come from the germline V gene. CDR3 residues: CASSLTTGVGQPQHF. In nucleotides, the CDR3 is TGTGCCAGCAGCTTAACCACAGGGGTGGGACAGCCCCAGCATTTT.

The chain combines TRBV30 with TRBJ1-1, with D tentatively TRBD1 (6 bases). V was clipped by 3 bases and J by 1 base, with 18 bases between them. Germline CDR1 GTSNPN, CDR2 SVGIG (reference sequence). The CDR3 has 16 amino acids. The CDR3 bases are TGTGCCTGGAGCTCCCGGCGTGGCAGGGGGAACACTGAAGCTTTCTTT. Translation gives CAWSSRRGRGNTEAFF.

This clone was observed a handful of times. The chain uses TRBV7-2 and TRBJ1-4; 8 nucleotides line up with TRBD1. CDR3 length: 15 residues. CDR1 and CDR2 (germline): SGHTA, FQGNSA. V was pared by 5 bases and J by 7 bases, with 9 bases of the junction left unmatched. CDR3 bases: TGTGCCAGCAGCAAAAACCCAGGGGGCGGTGAAAAACTGTTTTTT. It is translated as CASSKNPGGGEKLFF.

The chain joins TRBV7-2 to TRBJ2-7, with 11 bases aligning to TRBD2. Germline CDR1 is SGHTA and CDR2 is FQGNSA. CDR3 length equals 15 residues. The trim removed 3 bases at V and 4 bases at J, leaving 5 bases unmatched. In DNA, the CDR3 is TGTGCCAGCAGCTTTCTAGCGGGGGGAGAGTACGAGCAGTACTTC. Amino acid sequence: CASSFLAGGEYEQYF.

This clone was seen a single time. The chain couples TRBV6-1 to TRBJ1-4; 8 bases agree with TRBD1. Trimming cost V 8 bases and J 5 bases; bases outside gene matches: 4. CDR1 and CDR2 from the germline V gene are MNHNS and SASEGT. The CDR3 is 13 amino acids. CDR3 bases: TGTGCCAGCGTCAGGGGGCCCAATGAAAAACTGTTTTTT. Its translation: CASVRGPNEKLFF.

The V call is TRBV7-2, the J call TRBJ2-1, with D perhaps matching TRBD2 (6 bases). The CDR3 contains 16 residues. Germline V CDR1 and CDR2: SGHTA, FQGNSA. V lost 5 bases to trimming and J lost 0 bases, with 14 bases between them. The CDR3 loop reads CASSGGSASSYNEQFF. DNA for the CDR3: TGTGCCAGCAGCGGAGGGAGCGCCAGCTCCTACAATGAGCAGTTCTTC.

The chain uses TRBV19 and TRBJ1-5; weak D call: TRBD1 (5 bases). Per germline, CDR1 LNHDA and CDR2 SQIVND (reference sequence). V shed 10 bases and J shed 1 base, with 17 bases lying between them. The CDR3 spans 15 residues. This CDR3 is CATEVREGSNQPQHF. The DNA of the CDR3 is TGTGCCACCGAGGTCAGGGAGGGAAGCAATCAGCCCCAGCATTTT.

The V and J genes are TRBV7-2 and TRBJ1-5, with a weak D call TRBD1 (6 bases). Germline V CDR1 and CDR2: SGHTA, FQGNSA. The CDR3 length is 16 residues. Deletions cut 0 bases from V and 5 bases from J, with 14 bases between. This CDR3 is CASSLAIDRYYQPQHF. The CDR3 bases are TGTGCCAGCAGCTTAGCGATAGACAGGTATTATCAGCCCCAGCATTTT.